The rows below give T cell receptor beta chains drawn from one sample of a study of graft-versus-host responses after intestinal transplantation. These receptors' antigens are unknown. Repertoires were generated with immunoSEQ multiplex PCR, while TCRdb's copy carries only in-frame clones and drops some. This table has approximately 80,000 clones, less than 90% appearing once. The sample in question was unstimulated CD4+ T cells sorted from spleen or lymph node cells, obtained before intestinal transplant. These receptors originate from a human donor who received an intestinal transplant. CDR3s include the opening cysteine and the closing phenylalanine or tryptophan. Expanded clones are given a class, and other clones once, few, many or no size at all.

V,size,CDR3
TRBV27,-,CASSWGPTGVTGANVLTF
TRBV19,once,CASKRNYRLDGYTF
TRBV7-3,-,CASSSGLAGDEQFF
TRBV28,few,CASTPGGQGLSGANVLTF
TRBV4-1,-,CASSQMWDRDYGYTF
TRBV5-4,-,CASSQAKVNTEAFF
TRBV7-9,once,CASSLGGTGKGYEQYF
TRBV5-1,-,CASSLEPTGGPVGELFF
TRBV10-1,-,CASGRGEGYTF
TRBV2,once,CASSGTGGYNEQFF
TRBV19,-,CASRGGRVNTEAFF
TRBV6-5,-,CASRDNSEQYF
TRBV29-1,-,CSVWGDRDGYTF
TRBV6-1,-,CASSIRGRPYEQYF
TRBV9,-,CASSVVEGWEQFF
TRBV6-1,-,CASSDRTYEQYF